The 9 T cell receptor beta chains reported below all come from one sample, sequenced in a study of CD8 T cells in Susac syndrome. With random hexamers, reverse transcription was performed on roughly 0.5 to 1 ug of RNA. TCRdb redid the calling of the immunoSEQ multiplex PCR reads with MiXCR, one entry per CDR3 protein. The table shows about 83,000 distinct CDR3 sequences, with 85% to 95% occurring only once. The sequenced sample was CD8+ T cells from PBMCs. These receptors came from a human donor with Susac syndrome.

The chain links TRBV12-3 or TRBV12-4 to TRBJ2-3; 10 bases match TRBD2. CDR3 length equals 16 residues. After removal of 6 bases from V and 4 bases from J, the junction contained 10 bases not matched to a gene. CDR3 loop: CASSQFLAGAADTQYF. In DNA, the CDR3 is TGTGCCAGCAGCCAATTCCTAGCGGGAGCTGCAGATACGCAGTATTTT.

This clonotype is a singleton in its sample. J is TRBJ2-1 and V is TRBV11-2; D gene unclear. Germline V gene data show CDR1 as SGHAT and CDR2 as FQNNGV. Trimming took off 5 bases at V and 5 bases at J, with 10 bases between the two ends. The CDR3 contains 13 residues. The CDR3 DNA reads TGTGCCAGCAGCCGACACTGGAACAATGAGCAGTTCTTC. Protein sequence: CASSRHWNNEQFF. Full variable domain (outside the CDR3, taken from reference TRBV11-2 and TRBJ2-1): EAGVAQSPRYKIIEKRQSVAFWCNPISGHATLYWYQQILGQGPKLLIQFQNNGVVDDSQLPKDRFSAERLKGVDSTLKIQPAKLEDSAVYLCASSRHWNNEQFFGPGTRLTVL.

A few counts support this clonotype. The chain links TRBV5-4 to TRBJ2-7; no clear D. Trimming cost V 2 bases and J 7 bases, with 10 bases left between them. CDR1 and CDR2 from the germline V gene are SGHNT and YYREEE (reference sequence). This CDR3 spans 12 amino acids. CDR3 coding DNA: TGTGCCAGCAGCTTCACGGATGGGGAGCAGTACTTC. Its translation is CASSFTDGEQYF.

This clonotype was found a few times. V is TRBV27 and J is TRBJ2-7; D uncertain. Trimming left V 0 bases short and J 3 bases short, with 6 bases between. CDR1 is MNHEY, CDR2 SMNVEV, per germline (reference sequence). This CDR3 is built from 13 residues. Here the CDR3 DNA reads TGTGCCAGCAGTTTATCGGGCAGCTACGAGCAGTACTTC. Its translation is CASSLSGSYEQYF.

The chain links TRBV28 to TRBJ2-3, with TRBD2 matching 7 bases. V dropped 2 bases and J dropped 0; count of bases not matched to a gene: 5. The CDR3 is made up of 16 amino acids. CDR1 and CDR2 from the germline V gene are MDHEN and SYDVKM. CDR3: CASSLLAEGSTDTQYF. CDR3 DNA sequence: TGTGCCAGCAGTTTACTAGCGGAGGGGAGCACAGATACGCAGTATTTT.

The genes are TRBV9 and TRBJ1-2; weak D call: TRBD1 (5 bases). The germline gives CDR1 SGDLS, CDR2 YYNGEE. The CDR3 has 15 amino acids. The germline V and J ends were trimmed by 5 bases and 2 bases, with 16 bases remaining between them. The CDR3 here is CASSVVGTPNYGYTF. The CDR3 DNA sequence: TGTGCCAGCAGTGTGGTCGGGACGCCAAACTATGGCTACACCTTC.

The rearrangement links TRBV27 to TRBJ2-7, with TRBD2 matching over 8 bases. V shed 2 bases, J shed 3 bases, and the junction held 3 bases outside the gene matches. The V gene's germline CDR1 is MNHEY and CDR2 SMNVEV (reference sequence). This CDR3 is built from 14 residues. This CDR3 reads CASSLRAGGYEQYF. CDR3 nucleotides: TGTGCCAGCAGTTTAAGGGCGGGAGGCTACGAGCAGTACTTC.

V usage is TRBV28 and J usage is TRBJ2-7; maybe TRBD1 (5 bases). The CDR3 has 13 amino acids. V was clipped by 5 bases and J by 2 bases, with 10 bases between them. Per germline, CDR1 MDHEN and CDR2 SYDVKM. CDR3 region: CASSNRLAYEQYF. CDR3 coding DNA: TGTGCCAGCAGTAACAGGTTAGCCTACGAGCAGTACTTC. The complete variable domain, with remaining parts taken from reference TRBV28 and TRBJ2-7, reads DVKVTQSSRYLVKRTGEKVFLECVQDMDHENMFWYRQDPGLGLRLIYFSYDVKMKEKGDIPEGYSVSREKKERFSLILESASTNQTSMYLCASSNRLAYEQYFGPGTRLTVT.

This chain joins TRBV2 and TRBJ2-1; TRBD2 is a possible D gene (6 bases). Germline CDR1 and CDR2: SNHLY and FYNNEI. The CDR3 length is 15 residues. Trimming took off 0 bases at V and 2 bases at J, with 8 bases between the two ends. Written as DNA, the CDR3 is TGTGCCAGCAGTGAAGCGGGAGGAGCCTACAATGAGCAGTTCTTC. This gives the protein CASSEAGGAYNEQFF.